One and the same sample provided the 25 T cell receptor beta chains below, sequenced in a study of T cells after yellow fever vaccination. MiXCR, run by TCRdb on the 5' RACE reads, gives a single entry per CDR3 protein. The sample lists 200,000 to 300,000 distinct CDR3 sequences, roughly 6.2% occurring once. Source: CD4+ T cells sorted from PBMCs, taken on the day of the yellow fever booster vaccination. Every receptor here comes from a young man who received the YFV17D yellow fever vaccine.

This clonotype occurred a few times. The chain employs TRBV29-1 and TRBJ2-3; 7 bases agree with TRBD2. Germline CDR1 and CDR2: SQVTM and ANQGSEA. This CDR3 is built from 13 residues. After removal of 6 bases from V and 2 bases from J, the junction contained 5 bases not matched to a gene. The DNA of the CDR3 is TGCAGCGTGGGGGGGGTATTCACAGATACGCAGTATTTT. Translating gives CSVGGVFTDTQYF.

This clonotype was found once. V is TRBV20-1 and J is TRBJ2-7; D gene unclear. CDR3 length equals 13 residues. Germline CDR1 reads DFQATT; CDR2 reads SNEGSKA (reference sequence). V gave up 7 bases and J gave up 3 bases, with 16 bases separating them. The CDR3 sequence: CSVNVGSVYEQYF. CDR3 DNA: TGCAGTGTAAATGTCGGATCGGTCTACGAGCAGTACTTC.

This clonotype was detected a few times. The rearrangement links TRBV28 to TRBJ2-3; the D gene could be TRBD1 or TRBD2 (6 bases each). The length of the CDR3 is 15 residues. The ends were cut back, 5 bases at V and 1 base at J, with 13 bases in the middle. Germline lookup yields CDR1 MDHEN and CDR2 SYDVKM. The CDR3 DNA reads as TGTGCCAGCAGTGAGGAGGGGGTCGGCACAGATACGCAGTATTTT. This encodes CASSEEGVGTDTQYF.

This clonotype was observed a handful of times. This chain uses TRBV5-1 with TRBJ1-4; no clear D. The V gene lost 0 bases and the J gene lost 3 bases, with 9 bases spanning the gap. The CDR3 is 15 amino acids. Germline V gives CDR1 SGHRS, CDR2 YFSETQ. The CDR3 loop is CASSLGVMSNEKLFF. CDR3 bases: TGCGCCAGCAGCTTGGGGGTGATGTCTAATGAAAAACTGTTTTTT.

This clonotype was detected many times. The chain recombines TRBV6-5 with TRBJ2-3; possibly TRBD2 for D (5 bases). V shed 4 bases and J shed 0 bases, with 11 bases lying between them. The CDR3 consists of 15 residues. Germline V lookup: CDR1 MNHEY, CDR2 SVGAGI. CDR3 in DNA: TGTGCCAGCAGTTGGAGCGGCGGTAGCACAGATACGCAGTATTTT. Translation: CASSWSGGSTDTQYF.

The chain links TRBV29-1 to TRBJ2-1, with D unresolved. V shed 0 bases and J shed 5 bases, with 8 bases lying between them. The CDR3 sequence is 13 residues long. Germline values: CDR1 SQVTM, CDR2 ANQGSEA. CDR3 amino acids: CSVEEQENNEQFF. The DNA of the CDR3 is TGCAGCGTTGAAGAGCAGGAGAACAATGAGCAGTTCTTC.

This clonotype was picked up many times. The chain is built from TRBV20-1 and TRBJ2-2; D possibly corresponds to TRBD1 (6 bases). This CDR3 is built from 14 residues. V gave up 5 bases and J gave up 2 bases, with 12 bases separating them. Germline assignment: CDR1 DFQATT and CDR2 SNEGSKA (reference sequence). As DNA, the CDR3 is TGCAGTGCTGCAAGGGGGACAAACACCGGGGAGCTGTTTTTT. Translating gives CSAARGTNTGELFF.

Many counts were recorded for this clonotype. The J gene is TRBJ2-7, the V gene TRBV7-2; no clear D gene. Germline CDR1 reads SGHTA; CDR2 reads FQGNSA. V was trimmed by 5 bases and J by 3 bases, leaving 5 bases between them. This CDR3 region has 11 residues. The CDR3 DNA is TGTGCCAGCAGCAACAACTACGAGCAGTACTTC. As protein: CASSNNYEQYF.

As DNA, the CDR3 is TGTGCCTGGAGTCAGGAATACGAGCAGTACTTC. Protein product: CAWSQEYEQYF. V gene TRBV30 combines with J gene TRBJ2-7; no clear D gene. Germline V gene sequence: CDR1 GTSNPN, CDR2 SVGIG (reference sequence). V lost 2 bases and J 4 bases, leaving 6 bases between the germline ends. The CDR3 runs to 11 residues.

This clonotype was counted between two and nine times. The rearrangement uses TRBV6-5 and TRBJ2-5; 9 nucleotides align to TRBD1. Germline V CDR1 and CDR2: MNHEY, SVGAGI. There are 18 residues in the CDR3. V trimming: 2 bases; J trimming: 7 bases; junction bases outside the gene matches: 17. The CDR3 coding sequence is TGTGCCAGCAGTTACGAGGGCCCTGACAGGGGGATGATTGGGACCCAGTACTTC. Its translation is CASSYEGPDRGMIGTQYF.

This clonotype was seen a few times. This chain connects TRBV27 to TRBJ2-1, with 7 bases identical to TRBD2. Germline CDR1 reads MNHEY; CDR2 reads SMNVEV (reference sequence). The CDR3 loop spans 13 amino acids. J gave up 9 bases and V 11 bases, and 13 bases lay outside the gene matches. CDR3 nucleotides: TGTGCCTCATGGCCAGCGGGGAGTGGTGAGCAGTTCTTC. This sequence encodes CASWPAGSGEQFF.

This chain connects TRBV6-1 to TRBJ2-3; 13 bases map to TRBD2. Unmatched junction bases numbered 2, after V lost 5 bases and J lost 3 bases. The V gene's germline CDR1 is MNHNS and CDR2 SASEGT. The length of the CDR3 is 15 residues. CDR3 sequence: CASSTGLAGTDTQYF. The CDR3 coding sequence is TGTGCCAGCAGTACGGGACTAGCGGGGACAGATACGCAGTATTTT.

The CDR3 DNA sequence: TGTGCCAGCAGCTTCTACCCGACAGGGACGAACACTGAAGCTTTCTTT. Translated, it gives CASSFYPTGTNTEAFF. The genes are TRBV7-2 and TRBJ1-1; 7 positions agree with TRBD1. The CDR3 spans 16 residues. CDR1 and CDR2 (germline): SGHTA, FQGNSA. The V and J ends lost 3 bases and 1 base, in that order; junction bases with no gene match: 8.

This clonotype was picked up many times. V usage is TRBV12-3 or TRBV12-4 and J usage is TRBJ2-1; 9 nucleotides line up with TRBD1. V dropped 7 bases and J dropped 6; count of bases not matched to a gene: 4. CDR3 size: 13 residues. This CDR3 reads CASKKQGANEQFF. CDR3 nucleotide sequence: TGTGCCAGCAAAAAACAGGGGGCCAATGAGCAGTTCTTC.

The chain recombines TRBV6-2 or TRBV6-3 with TRBJ2-7; tentatively, D is TRBD1 (5 bases). The length of the CDR3 is 14 residues. Germline lookup yields CDR1 MNHEY and CDR2 SVGEGT. Trimming stripped 6 bases from V and 3 bases from J, with 15 bases between. The CDR3 DNA reads TGTGCCAGCAGCGAACTGGGGCGAGGCTACGAGCAGTACTTC. As protein: CASSELGRGYEQYF.

The gene calls are TRBV19 and TRBJ2-1; D is possibly TRBD1 or TRBD2 (5 bases each). Germline V gene lookup returns CDR1 LNHDA and CDR2 SQIVND (reference sequence). The CDR3 has 14 residues. With 10 bases removed from V and 7 bases from J, the gap between germline ends came to 20 bases. CDR3: CATKRQPPGNEQFF. CDR3 nucleotide sequence: TGTGCCACCAAAAGACAGCCCCCGGGAAATGAGCAGTTCTTC.

The J gene is TRBJ2-1, the V gene TRBV25-1, with D unresolved. The CDR3 spans 13 residues. The V and J ends lost 2 bases and 5 bases respectively, with 7 bases between them. Per the germline V gene, CDR1 is MGHDK and CDR2 is SYGVNS. CDR3 sequence: CASSEIRNNEQFF. CDR3 DNA: TGTGCCAGCAGTGAAATTCGGAACAATGAGCAGTTCTTC. The full variable domain, completed using reference TRBV25-1 and TRBJ2-1, is EADIYQTPRYLVIGTGKKITLECSQTMGHDKMYWYQQDPGMELHLIHYSYGVNSTEKGDLSSESTVSRIRTEHFPLTLESARPSHTSQYLCASSEIRNNEQFFGPGTRLTVL.

This clonotype was observed at least ten times. V usage is TRBV7-9 and J usage is TRBJ2-1; TRBD2 agrees at 10 bases. There are 15 residues in the CDR3. Trimming cost V 3 bases and J 6 bases; bases outside gene matches: 5. CDR1 and CDR2 from the germline V gene are SEHNR and FQNEAQ (reference sequence). The DNA of the CDR3 is TGTGCCAGCAGCTTTACTAGCGGGGCAGGCAATGAGCAGTTCTTC. This translates into CASSFTSGAGNEQFF.

At least ten counts were recorded for this clonotype. This chain uses TRBV5-4 with TRBJ2-1, with 9 bases that match TRBD2. V lost 2 bases and J lost 0; bases outside the gene matches: 3. CDR1 is SGHNT, CDR2 YYREEE, per germline (reference sequence). The CDR3 totals 16 residues. CDR3 in DNA: TGTGCCAGCAGCTTTGATAGCGGGAGCTCCTACAATGAGCAGTTCTTC. Its protein product is CASSFDSGSSYNEQFF.

The V gene is TRBV10-3, the J gene TRBJ2-1; 7 nucleotides match TRBD1. The trim removed 2 bases at V and 1 base at J, leaving 5 bases unmatched. The CDR3 runs to 16 residues. Germline CDR1 reads ENHRY; CDR2 reads SYGVKD. The CDR3 region is CAISEATGRSYNEQFF. The CDR3, as DNA: TGTGCCATCAGTGAGGCGACAGGGAGATCCTACAATGAGCAGTTCTTC.

This chain links TRBV7-6 with TRBJ2-1; D call uncertain. V gave up 0 bases and J gave up 5 bases, with 11 bases separating them. The CDR3 sequence is 15 residues long. Germline loops: CDR1 SGHVS, CDR2 FNYEAQ. The CDR3 reads CASSLAYLSHNEQFF. The DNA of the CDR3 is TGTGCCAGCAGCTTAGCGTACCTTTCCCACAATGAGCAGTTCTTC.

In its sample, this clonotype was seen a few times. The chain carries TRBV29-1 and TRBJ2-3; TRBD1 might be the D (6 bases). CDR1 is SQVTM, CDR2 ANQGSEA, per germline. V was cut by 4 bases and J by 1 base, with 12 bases left in between. The CDR3 runs to 14 residues. This CDR3 is CSVVGAGGTDTQYF. The CDR3 DNA is TGCAGCGTTGTGGGGGCCGGAGGCACAGATACGCAGTATTTT.

The sample holds a few counts of this clonotype. This chain connects TRBV20-1 to TRBJ1-2, with TRBD1 matching over 8 bases. The CDR3 is 13 residues long. V was clipped by 3 bases and J by 6 bases; unmatched bases: 6. Germline V gene sequence: CDR1 DFQATT, CDR2 SNEGSKA (reference sequence). This CDR3 is CSASRQGADGYTF. The CDR3 DNA sequence: TGCAGTGCTAGTAGGCAGGGGGCTGATGGCTACACCTTC.

This clonotype was detected ten times or more. The chain combines TRBV4-3 with TRBJ2-1; weak D call: TRBD2 (5 bases). CDR3 length: 13 residues. V was cut by 0 bases and J by 11 bases, with 11 bases left in between. The V gene's germline CDR1 is LGHNA and CDR2 YSLEER. CDR3 nucleotides: TGCGCCAGCAGCCAAGATCAATCCGGGAAGCAGTTCTTC. This encodes CASSQDQSGKQFF.

The V call is TRBV5-4, the J call TRBJ1-1; D is uncertain. The CDR3 contains 12 residues. V gave up 0 bases and J gave up 8 bases, with 8 bases separating them. The germline gives CDR1 SGHNT, CDR2 YYREEE (reference sequence). The CDR3 loop is CASSLVQPEAFF. CDR3 sequence (DNA): TGTGCCAGCAGCTTGGTACAGCCGGAAGCTTTCTTT.